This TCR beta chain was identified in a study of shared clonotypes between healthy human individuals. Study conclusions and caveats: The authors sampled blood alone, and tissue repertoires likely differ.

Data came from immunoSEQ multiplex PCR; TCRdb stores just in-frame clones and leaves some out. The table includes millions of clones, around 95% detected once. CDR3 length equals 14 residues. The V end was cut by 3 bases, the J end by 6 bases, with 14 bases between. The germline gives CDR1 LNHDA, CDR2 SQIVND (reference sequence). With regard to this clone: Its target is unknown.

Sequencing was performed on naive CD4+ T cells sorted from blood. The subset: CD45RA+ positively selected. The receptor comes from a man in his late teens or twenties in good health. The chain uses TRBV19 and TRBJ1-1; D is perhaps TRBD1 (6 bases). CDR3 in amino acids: CASSIAGGIAEAFF. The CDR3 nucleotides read TGTGCCAGTAGTATCGCTGGGGGCATCGCTGAAGCTTTCTTT.